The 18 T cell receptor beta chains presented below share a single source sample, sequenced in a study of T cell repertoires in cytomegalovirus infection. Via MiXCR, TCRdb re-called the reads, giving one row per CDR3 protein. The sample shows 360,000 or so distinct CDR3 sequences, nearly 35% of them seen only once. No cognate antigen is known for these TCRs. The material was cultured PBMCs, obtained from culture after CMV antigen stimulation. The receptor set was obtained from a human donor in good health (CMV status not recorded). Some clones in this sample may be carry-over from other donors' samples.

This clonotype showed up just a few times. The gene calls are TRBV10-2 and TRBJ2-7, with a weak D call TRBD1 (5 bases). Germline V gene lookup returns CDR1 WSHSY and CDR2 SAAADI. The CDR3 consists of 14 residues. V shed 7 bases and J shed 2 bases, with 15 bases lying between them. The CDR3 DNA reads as TGCGCCAGCAACGGGCAGGGTCCCCCCTACGAGCAGTACGTC. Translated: CASNGQGPPYEQYV.

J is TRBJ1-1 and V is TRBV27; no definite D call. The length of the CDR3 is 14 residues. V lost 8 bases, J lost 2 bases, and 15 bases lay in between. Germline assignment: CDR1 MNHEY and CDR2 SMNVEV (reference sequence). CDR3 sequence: CASYRSGSNTEAFF. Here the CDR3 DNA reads TGTGCCAGCTATCGGTCGGGGAGCAACACTGAAGCTTTCTTT.

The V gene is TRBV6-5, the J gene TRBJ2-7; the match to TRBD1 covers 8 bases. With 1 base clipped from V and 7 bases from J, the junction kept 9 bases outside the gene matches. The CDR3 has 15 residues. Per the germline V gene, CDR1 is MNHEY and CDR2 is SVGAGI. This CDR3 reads CASSYLTGGIREQYF. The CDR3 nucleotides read TGTGCCAGCAGTTACTTAACAGGGGGAATACGGGAGCAGTACTTC.

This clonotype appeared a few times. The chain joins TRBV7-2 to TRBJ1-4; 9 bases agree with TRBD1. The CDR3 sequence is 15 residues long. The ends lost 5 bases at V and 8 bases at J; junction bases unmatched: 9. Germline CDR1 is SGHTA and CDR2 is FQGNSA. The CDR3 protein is CASSTQTGGFEKLFF. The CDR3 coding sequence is TGTGCCAGCAGCACCCAGACAGGGGGTTTCGAAAAACTGTTTTTT.

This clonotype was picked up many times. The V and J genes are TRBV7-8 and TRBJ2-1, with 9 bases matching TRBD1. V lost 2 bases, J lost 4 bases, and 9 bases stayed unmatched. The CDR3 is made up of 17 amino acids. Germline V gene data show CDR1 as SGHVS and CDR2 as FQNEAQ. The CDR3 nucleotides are TGTGCCAGCAGCTTATTTGCGGGGACAGGGTTGTACAATGAGCAGTTCTTC. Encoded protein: CASSLFAGTGLYNEQFF. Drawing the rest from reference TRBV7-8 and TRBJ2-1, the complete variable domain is GAGVSQSPRYKVAKRGQDVALRCDPISGHVSLFWYQQALGQGPEFLTYFQNEAQLDKSGLPSDRFFAERPEGSVSTLKIQRTQQEDSAVYLCASSLFAGTGLYNEQFFGPGTRLTVL.

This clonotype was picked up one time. The CDR3 nucleotides read TGTGCCAGCAGTTACCCTCCTCTCCAAGAGACCCAGTACTTC. This codes for CASSYPPLQETQYF. V and J are TRBV6-2 or TRBV6-3 and TRBJ2-5, with D hard to call. CDR1 is MNHEY, CDR2 SVGEGT, per germline. V was shortened by 2 bases and J by 1 base, with 8 bases between the two germline ends. The CDR3 consists of 14 residues.

The CDR3 DNA reads TGTGCCAGCAGCGTAGATCCCGCTTCCTACAATGAGCAGTTCTTC. This sequence encodes CASSVDPASYNEQFF. V usage is TRBV9 and J usage is TRBJ2-1; no definite D call. The CDR3 has 15 residues. The germline gives CDR1 SGDLS, CDR2 YYNGEE. Trimming left V 0 bases short and J 1 base short, with 8 bases between.

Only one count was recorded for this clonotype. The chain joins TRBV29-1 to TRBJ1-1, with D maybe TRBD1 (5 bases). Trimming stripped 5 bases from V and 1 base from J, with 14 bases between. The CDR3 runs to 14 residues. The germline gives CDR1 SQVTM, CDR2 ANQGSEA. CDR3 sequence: CSVRRGVGNTEAFF. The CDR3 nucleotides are TGCAGCGTTAGGAGGGGAGTCGGGAACACTGAAGCTTTCTTT.

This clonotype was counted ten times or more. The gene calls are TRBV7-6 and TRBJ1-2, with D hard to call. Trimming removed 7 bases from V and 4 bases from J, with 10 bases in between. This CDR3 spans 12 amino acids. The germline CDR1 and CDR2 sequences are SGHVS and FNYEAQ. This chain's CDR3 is CASKGRSYGYTF. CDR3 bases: TGTGCCAGCAAAGGACGGAGCTATGGCTACACCTTC.

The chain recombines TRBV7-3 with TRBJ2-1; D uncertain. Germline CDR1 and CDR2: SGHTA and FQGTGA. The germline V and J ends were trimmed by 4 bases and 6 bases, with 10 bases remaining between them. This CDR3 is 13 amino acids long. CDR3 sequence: CASSSQEFNEQFF. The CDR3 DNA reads TGTGCCAGCAGCTCCCAGGAATTCAATGAGCAGTTCTTC.

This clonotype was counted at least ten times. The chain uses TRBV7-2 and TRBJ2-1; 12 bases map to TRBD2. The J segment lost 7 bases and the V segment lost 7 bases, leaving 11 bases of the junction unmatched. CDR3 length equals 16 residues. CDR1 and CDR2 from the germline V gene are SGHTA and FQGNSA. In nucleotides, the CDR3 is TGTGCCAGCACCCTCCTAGCGGGAGGGTTTCGAAATGAGCAGTTCTTC. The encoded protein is CASTLLAGGFRNEQFF.

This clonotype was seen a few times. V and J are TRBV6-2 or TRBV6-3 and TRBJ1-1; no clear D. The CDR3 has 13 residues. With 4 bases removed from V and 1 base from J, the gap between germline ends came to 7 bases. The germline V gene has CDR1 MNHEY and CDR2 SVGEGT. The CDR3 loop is CASSFSRNTEAFF. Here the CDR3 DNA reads TGTGCCAGCAGTTTTAGCAGGAACACTGAAGCTTTCTTT.

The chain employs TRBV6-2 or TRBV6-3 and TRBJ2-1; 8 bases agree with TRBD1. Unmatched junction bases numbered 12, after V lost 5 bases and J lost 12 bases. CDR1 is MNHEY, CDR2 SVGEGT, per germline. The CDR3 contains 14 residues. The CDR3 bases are TGTGCCAGCAGTCAGGGGGCCCCCGGGATTCGGCAGTTCTTC. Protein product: CASSQGAPGIRQFF.

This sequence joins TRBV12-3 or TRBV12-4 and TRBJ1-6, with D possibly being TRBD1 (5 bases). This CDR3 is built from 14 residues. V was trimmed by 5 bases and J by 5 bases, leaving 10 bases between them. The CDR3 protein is CASSGHPNNSPLHF. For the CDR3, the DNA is TGTGCCAGCAGTGGACATCCGAATAATTCACCCCTCCACTTT.

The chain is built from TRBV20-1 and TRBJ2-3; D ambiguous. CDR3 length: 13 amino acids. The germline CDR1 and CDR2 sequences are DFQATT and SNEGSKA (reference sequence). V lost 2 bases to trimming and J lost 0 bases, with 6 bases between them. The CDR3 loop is CSARIFSTDTQYF. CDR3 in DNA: TGCAGTGCTAGAATATTTAGCACAGATACGCAGTATTTT.

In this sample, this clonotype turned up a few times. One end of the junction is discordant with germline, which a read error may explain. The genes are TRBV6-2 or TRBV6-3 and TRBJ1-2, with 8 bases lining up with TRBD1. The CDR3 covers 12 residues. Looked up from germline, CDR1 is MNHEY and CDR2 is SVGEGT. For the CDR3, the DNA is TGTGCCAGCAGTGACTCCGGGACAGGAGTCACCTTC. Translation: CASSDSGTGVTF.

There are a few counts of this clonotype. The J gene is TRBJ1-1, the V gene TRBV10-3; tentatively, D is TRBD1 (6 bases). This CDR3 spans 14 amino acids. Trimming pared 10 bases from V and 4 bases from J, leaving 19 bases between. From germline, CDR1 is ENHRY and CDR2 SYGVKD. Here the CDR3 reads CATHYQGIGTEAFF. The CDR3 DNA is TGTGCCACCCACTATCAGGGGATAGGCACTGAAGCTTTCTTT.

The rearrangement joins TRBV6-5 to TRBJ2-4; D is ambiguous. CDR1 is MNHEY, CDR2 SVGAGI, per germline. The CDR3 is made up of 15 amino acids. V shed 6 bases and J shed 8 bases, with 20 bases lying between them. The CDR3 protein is CASSHLGQVGDIQYF. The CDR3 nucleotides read TGTGCCAGCAGCCACTTAGGGCAAGTCGGAGACATTCAGTACTTC.